This T cell receptor beta chain stems from a study of cytomegalovirus exposure and HLA in healthy donors. CDR1 and CDR2 from the germline V gene are MDHEN and SYDVKM. Losses at the gene ends were 6 bases for V and 5 bases for J; bases not matched to a gene: 12. This CDR3 is built from 16 residues. The primer mix had 60 Vbeta and 13 Jbeta primers. Measured with immunoSEQ multiplex PCR; TCRdb has only the in-frame clones, and not every one. The repertoire includes under 200,000 clones, about 78% of them detected once, and 2.4% sits in the top ten. The sequenced sample was PBMCs. The receptor comes from a man aged 60 to 69 in good health and CMV-seronegative. The chain carries TRBV28 and TRBJ1-5, with TRBD1 identical over 8 bases. CDR3 nucleotide sequence: TGTGCCAGCAGCCCGACAGGGGTCACGGTCCATCAGCCCCAGCATTTT. Translating gives CASSPTGVTVHQPQHF.